This note documents a single T cell receptor (beta chain) sequence. Profiling relied on immunoSEQ multiplex PCR, and the TCRdb table lists in-frame clones only, not all of them. The repertoire holds hundreds of thousands of clones, roughly 85% seen once, with around 0.0099% in the top ten. The CDR3 covers 15 residues. In germline, CDR1 is MGHRA, CDR2 YSYEKL. The junction had 7 bases not matched to a gene; V was cut back by 3 bases and J by 9 bases. This record comes from a study of shared T cell receptors in the human thymus. Another study also made use of these data, one on human thymus T cells. From that report: Obtained as resections during corrective heart surgery, the thymus tissue was then studied. Thymic and blood repertoires showed apparently biased V and J gene usage.

The clonotype originates from a girl under two years old with a congenital heart defect. The genes are TRBV4-1 and TRBJ1-6; 8 nucleotides align to TRBD1. Material: thymocytes. DNA for the CDR3: TGCGCCAGCAGCCAGCCGACAGGGGATACTTCACCCCTCCACTTT. Its protein is CASSQPTGDTSPLHF.